This T cell receptor (beta chain) comes out of a study of T cells in Graves' hyperthyroidism and ophthalmopathy. Amplification of TCR beta CDR3 regions was performed using RNA transcripts as template. The HTBI primer set drove a first-round RT-PCR of the TCR CDR3. TCRdb processed the multiplex PCR reads anew with MiXCR; each CDR3 protein has one entry. The sample shows over 500,000 distinct CDR3 sequences, 40% to 50% of them seen only once. The study left out patients who had uncontrolled infection, other autoimmune disease, pregnancy or lactation. Every diagnosis used clinical symptoms, serum thyroxine and TRAb, thyroid ultrasound and orbital computed tomography. The CDR3 contains 16 residues. Germline CDR1 ENHRY, CDR2 SYGVKD. V was pared by 0 bases and J by 4 bases, with 15 bases between. For this clonotype: Its target is not known.

Overall study results and limits: In the blood, most expanded thyroid clonotypes above 0.001 appeared as well.

This receptor was obtained from an adult woman with Graves' disease, either hyperthyroidism or ophthalmopathy (not recorded which). J is TRBJ2-5 and V is TRBV10-3; D gene unclear. Sequencing was done on a sample of peripheral blood or thyroid tissue (not recorded which). The CDR3 sequence: CAISESPKESGETQYF. Here the CDR3 DNA reads TGTGCCATCAGTGAGTCACCTAAGGAGTCGGGAGAGACCCAGTACTTC.